Below, one T cell receptor (beta chain) is given with its context. There is no known antigen for this receptor. Base quality data are lacking; no much larger clone is found one base away. This record belongs to a study of cytomegalovirus exposure and HLA in healthy donors (dated 2017 in TCRdb). Looking at the study overall: In an earlier analysis of under 600 of the donors, less than 350 Gb of sequence data and 90 million to 130 million unique TCR beta sequences from roughly 200 million T cells were reported. About 280 gigabases of sequencing data and around 80 million unique TCR sequences made up an early release that covered roughly 670 HLA-typed donors. The genetic ancestry cluster associated with self-reported Caucasian donors included 81% of the approximately 400 genotyped donors. The aim of the study was to test whether cataloging public T cell receptors could identify signatures of past pathogen exposure. Using immunosequencing, the study profiled T cell repertoires from 500 to 800 subjects and related those repertoires to cytomegalovirus serostatus. Along with the approximately 700-subject first cohort, a separate validation cohort of over a hundred different subjects was used. To predict cytomegalovirus infection status, the study combined high-throughput TCR immunosequencing, statistical association of individual TCRs with disease status, and machine learning. To study patterns of TCR occurrence, a later analysis re-analyzed previously published TCR beta repertoires from more than 550 donors and added high-resolution HLA genotyping. The later analysis used no new phenotypic data to find candidate immune exposures, relying instead on TCR beta sequences and their occurrence across donors. An earlier analysis of fewer than 700 of the donors applied high-throughput TCR beta sequencing to assess whether each TCR beta V gene segment acted as functional or pseudogenic. Donor age, sex, ethnicity and CMV serostatus were collected together with the repertoire data. In a later genetic analysis, genome-wide SNP genotypes for about 55% of the roughly 670 donors were used, and that subset was treated as a discovery cohort. All discovery cohort repertoires had been generated on a single sequencing platform. HLA typing included class I and class II loci at four-digit resolution. Typing coverage varied by locus: roughly 629-640 donors for A, B, C, DRB1 and DQB1; roughly 560 for DQA1; 600 to 610 for DPA1; around 490 for DPB1. Roughly 5 DR-DQ haplotypes were treated as single units for association and clustering because of strong linkage in the cohort. Among approximately 370 genotyped donors of the cohort, an average of around 250,000 unique TCR beta nucleotide sequences was sequenced per donor, of which roughly 17% were non-productive.

The research as a whole found: Because the 87-base-pair reads could not distinguish some IMGT-functional V segments, including TRBV6-2 and TRBV6-3, those segments were excluded. Only TCR beta chains were sequenced in this cohort, and the absence of alpha or paired-chain data limited detectable features. Immune exposure information for the cohort was limited to CMV serostatus. A later genetic analysis associated a missense DCLRE1C variant with V-gene and J-gene trimming of TCR beta chains, and an independent cohort replicated the association. A further reported finding was that TCR beta sequences accurately predicted the HLA-A and HLA-B alleles for most subjects in the first cohort. The classifier was reported to diagnose cytomegalovirus status with high specificity and sensitivity in both the original and validation cohorts. An earlier analysis of several hundred of the donors showed that most TCR beta V segments appeared in productive rearrangements either about 90% or about 30% of the time, which broadly matched IMGT annotations. Several of the top co-occurrence clusters appeared to be linked to parvovirus B19, influenza, CMV and Epstein-Barr virus, according to a later analysis. Linkage disequilibrium might explain the correlated functional status among segregating V segments, but an unknown experimental factor could not be ruled out. According to a later analysis, TCR association rates differed among HLA loci, with DRB1 alleles showing the most associated TCRs and HLA-C alleles showing the fewest. Most TCR sequences were observed very rarely across donors, whereas some public TCRs were present in many individuals. Specific HLA alleles were associated with around 18,000 TCR beta sequences at a false discovery rate of 0.05 in a later analysis. The study listed 170 or so TCR beta chains as associated with cytomegalovirus. The authors suggested that the approach could potentially be generalized to other disease states and immunological phenotypes. Strong co-occurrence of HLA alleles, especially DR and DQ, made assigning TCR associations to individual alleles difficult. A later genetic analysis reported fewer N-insertions in productive TCRs among donors in an Asian-associated ancestry cluster than the roughly 640-donor mean. A later analysis found that most CMV-associated TCR beta chains appeared HLA-restricted, with HLA associations seemingly driven largely by CMV exposure. Because counts were too low, about 15 rarely observed V segments, including chromosome 9 orphons, were left out of the earlier analysis of a few hundred of the donors. In vitro tests confirmed that a few of the cytomegalovirus-associated TCR beta chains recognize cytomegalovirus antigens. The presence/absence analyses assumed that sequencing depth was roughly uniform across donors, and that assumption may not be true. Compared with equally common non-associated chains, HLA-associated TCR beta chains in a later analysis were more clonally expanded and had lower generation probabilities. A cluster of highly shared sequence variants was judged likely to represent a technical artifact of the sequencing pipeline. Because HLA typing was unavailable for some donors at each locus, only the typed subset was used in association tests.

Receptor libraries were prepared by the immunoSEQ multiplex PCR assay. For the multiplex PCR, a mixture combining 60 forward primers for TCR Vbeta segments and 13 reverse primers for TCR Jbeta segments was used. Amplification of the CDR3 region of rearranged TCR beta genes was performed with a multiplex PCR assay on genomic DNA. Amplified TCR beta libraries were sequenced as 87-base-pair reads on the Illumina HiSeq System. The source study handled its data this way. A later analysis counted about 80 million unique TCR beta chains across the 700 or so repertoires, and roughly 11 million of these chains were shared by at least two donors. Raw reads were error-corrected and collapsed into unique sequences with a nearest-neighbor algorithm that merged closely related sequences to remove PCR and sequencing errors. To assign V, D and J gene segments, CDR3 sequences were aligned to IMGT reference sequences. For a sequence to be retained, a match of at least six nucleotides was required to both a V gene segment and a J gene segment. A rearrangement counted as productive if the CDR3 had no stop codons and remained in frame with V and J, and every other rearrangement counted as non-productive. CDR3 was defined by IMGT convention, running from the second conserved V-encoded cysteine to the conserved J-encoded phenylalanine. The earlier analysis of some 580 of the donors excluded any sequence lacking an unambiguous match to a single V gene segment. An earlier analysis of 450 to 650 of the donors called V segments functional above 56.7% productive rearrangements and segregating when the between-donor standard deviation exceeded 5%. To diagnose cytomegalovirus status from the catalog of TCR beta chain sequences, a statistical classification framework was built. In a later analysis, V and J genes were assigned by comparing TCR nucleotide sequences against IMGT/GENE-DB human TR gene sequences. In a later analysis, CDR3 sequences and most-parsimonious VDJ recombination scenarios were assigned using the TCRdist pipeline. In a later analysis, each TCR beta chain was defined by its CDR3 amino acid sequence together with its V-gene family, and reads without a unique V-gene family were excluded. In a later analysis, some 600 highly shared, low-generation-probability nucleotide sequences were removed to address suspected cross-contamination and a sequencing artifact. A later analysis calculated a clonal expansion index for each public chain from normalized within-repertoire ranks of inferred template counts. In a later analysis, generation probabilities were computed with a VDJ recombination model fitted to out-of-frame rearrangements, and the resulting probabilities were checked against IGoR. A later analysis scored TCR-TCR, TCR-HLA and TCR-CMV co-occurrence with hypergeometric tests, applying a repertoire-size bias correction to TCR pairs. In a later analysis, false discovery rates were estimated by permuting HLA or CMV assignments 20 times. A later analysis grouped co-occurring TCRs with DBSCAN, adding TCRdist sequence similarity when clustering within HLA-allele-positive subsets. Co-occurrence clustering excluded repertoires with fewer than 30,000 or more than 120,000 public chains, plus five with anomalous nucleotide sharing. As stored in TCRdb, this immuneACCESS dataset retains in-frame rearrangements with V and J assigned. A fraction of the clones does not appear; measured against another copy, unresolved V genes explain less than half of the discrepancy, and the remainder lacks a known reason. V and J calls plus clone size are reproduced from that table; the DNA served to infer D and trimming. This sample comprises around 160,000 clones, roughly 85% of them detected only once. Approximately 8.5% of the sample lies in the top ten.

The cohort comprised fewer than 750 healthy bone marrow donors. At the time of sampling, every cohort member was nominally healthy, though immune exposures that went unrecorded were likely present. The donor tested CMV seropositive, placing the donor among the approximately 290 seropositive members of the cohort. Each donor provided a peripheral blood sample, and peripheral blood mononuclear cells were used for TCR beta sequencing. The Qiagen DNeasy Blood Extraction Kit was used to extract genomic DNA from the blood cell samples. The V and J ends are trimmed by 6 bases and 9 bases, leaving 21 bases between them. Taken from the germline V gene, the CDR1 and CDR2 loops are SGHTA and FQGNSA. The CDR3 has 15 amino acids, counting the end cysteine and phenylalanine. The kept DNA is CDR3 alone, 45 bases in frame from the first base.

Sequences were obtained from PBMCs. The rearranged segments are TRBV7-2 and TRBJ2-1, and perhaps TRBD1 as D gene, on 5 matching bases. The source is a man aged 18 to 30 in good health and CMV-seropositive. This receptor carries the CDR3 CASRRRGLQVSEQFF. The bases are TGTGCCAGCAGACGAAGGGGCCTCCAGGTCAGTGAGCAGTTCTTC.